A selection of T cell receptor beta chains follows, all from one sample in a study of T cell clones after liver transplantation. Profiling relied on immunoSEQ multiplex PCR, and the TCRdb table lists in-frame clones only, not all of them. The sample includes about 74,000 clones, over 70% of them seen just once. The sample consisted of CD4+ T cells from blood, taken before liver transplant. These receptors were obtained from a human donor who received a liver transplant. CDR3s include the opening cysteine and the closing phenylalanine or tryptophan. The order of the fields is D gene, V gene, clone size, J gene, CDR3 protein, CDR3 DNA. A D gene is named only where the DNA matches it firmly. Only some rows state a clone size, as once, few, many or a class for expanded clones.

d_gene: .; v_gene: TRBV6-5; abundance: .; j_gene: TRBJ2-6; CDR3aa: CASPSFTGANVLTF; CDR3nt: TGTGCCAGCCCGTCCTTCACGGGGGCCAACGTCCTGACTTTC
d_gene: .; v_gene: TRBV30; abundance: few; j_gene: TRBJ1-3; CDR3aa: CAWSVSVSGNTIYF; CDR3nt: TGTGCCTGGAGTGTATCGGTCTCTGGAAACACCATATATTTT
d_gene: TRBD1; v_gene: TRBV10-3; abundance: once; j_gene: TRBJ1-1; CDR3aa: CAISDPTGTGHTEAFF; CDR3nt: TGTGCCATCAGTGATCCTACAGGGACAGGGCACACTGAAGCTTTCTTT
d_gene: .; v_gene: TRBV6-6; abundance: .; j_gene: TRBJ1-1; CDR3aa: CASSLGSTGWGTEAFF; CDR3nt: TGTGCCAGCAGTTTGGGCAGCACTGGATGGGGCACTGAAGCTTTCTTT
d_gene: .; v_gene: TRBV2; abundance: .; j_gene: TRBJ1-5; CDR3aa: CASSLLQGGNQPQHF; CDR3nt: TGTGCCAGCAGCTTATTACAGGGCGGCAATCAGCCCCAGCATTTT
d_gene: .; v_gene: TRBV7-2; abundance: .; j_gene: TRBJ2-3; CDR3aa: CASNLLITDTQYF; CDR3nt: TGTGCCAGCAACCTATTAATCACAGATACGCAGTATTTT
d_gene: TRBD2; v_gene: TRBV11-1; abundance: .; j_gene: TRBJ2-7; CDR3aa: CASSTGLAGDQYF; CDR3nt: TGTGCCAGCAGTACAGGGCTAGCGGGAGACCAGTACTTC
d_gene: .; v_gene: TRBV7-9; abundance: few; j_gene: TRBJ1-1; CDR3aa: CASSQGGTEAFF; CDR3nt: TGTGCCAGCAGCCAAGGGGGCACTGAAGCTTTCTTT
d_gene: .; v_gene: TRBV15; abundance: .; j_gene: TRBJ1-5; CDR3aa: CATRIGERGNQPQHF; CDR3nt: TGTGCCACTCGAATAGGGGAGCGGGGCAATCAGCCCCAGCATTTT
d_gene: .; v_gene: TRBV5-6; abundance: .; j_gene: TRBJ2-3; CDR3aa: CASSLFGQDTDTQYF; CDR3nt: TGTGCCAGCAGCTTATTCGGCCAGGACACAGATACGCAGTATTTT
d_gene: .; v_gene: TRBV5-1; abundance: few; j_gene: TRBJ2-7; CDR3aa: CASSAGAYEQYF; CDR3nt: TGCGCCAGCAGCGCAGGGGCCTACGAGCAGTACTTC
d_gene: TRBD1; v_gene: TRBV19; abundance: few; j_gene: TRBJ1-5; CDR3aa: CASSRFRGPGQPQHF; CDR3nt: TGTGCCAGTAGTCGCTTCAGGGGGCCCGGTCAGCCCCAGCATTTT
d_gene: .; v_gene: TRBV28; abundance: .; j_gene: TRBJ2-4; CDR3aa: CASTRPGGLFEYF; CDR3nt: TGTGCCAGCACCCGACCCGGGGGTCTTTTTGAGTACTTC
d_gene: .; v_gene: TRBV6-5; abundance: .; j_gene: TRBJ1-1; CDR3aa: CASSYSRNTEAFF; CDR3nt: TGTGCCAGCAGTTACTCGCGGAACACTGAAGCTTTCTTT
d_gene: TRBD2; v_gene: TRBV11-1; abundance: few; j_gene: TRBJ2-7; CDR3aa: CASRRTLAGVDEQYF; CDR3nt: TGTGCCAGCAGACGAACACTAGCGGGAGTTGACGAGCAGTACTTC
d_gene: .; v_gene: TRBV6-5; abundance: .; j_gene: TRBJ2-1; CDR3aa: CASRLSVVTYNEQFF; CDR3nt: TGTGCCAGCCGACTCTCTGTAGTAACCTACAATGAGCAGTTCTTC
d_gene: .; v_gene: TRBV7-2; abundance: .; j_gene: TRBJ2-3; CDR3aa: CASSLELTDTQYF; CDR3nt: TGTGCCAGCAGCTTAGAACTCACAGATACGCAGTATTTT
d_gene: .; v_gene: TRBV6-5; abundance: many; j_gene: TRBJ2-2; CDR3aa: CASRSHTGELFF; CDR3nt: TGTGCCAGCAGATCGCACACCGGGGAGCTGTTTTTT
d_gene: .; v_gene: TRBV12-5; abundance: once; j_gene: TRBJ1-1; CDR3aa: CASVLAGGANTEAFF; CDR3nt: TGTGCTAGTGTCCTCGCGGGGGGCGCGAACACTGAAGCTTTCTTT
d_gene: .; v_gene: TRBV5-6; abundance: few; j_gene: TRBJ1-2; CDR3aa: CASSLRRRGGYGYTF; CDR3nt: TGTGCCAGCAGCTTGCGTCGCAGGGGTGGCTATGGCTACACCTTC
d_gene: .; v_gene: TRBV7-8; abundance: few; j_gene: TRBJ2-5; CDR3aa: CASSSGRQQETQYF; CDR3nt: TGTGCCAGCAGCTCCGGACGGCAACAAGAGACCCAGTACTTC
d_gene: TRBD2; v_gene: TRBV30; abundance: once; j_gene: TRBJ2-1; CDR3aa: CAWRSLMGLVTEQFF; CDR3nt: TGTGCCTGGAGATCCCTTATGGGACTAGTCACTGAGCAGTTCTTC
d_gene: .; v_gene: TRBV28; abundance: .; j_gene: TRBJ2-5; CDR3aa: CASSSFGKGGQETQYF; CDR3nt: TGTGCCAGCAGTTCCTTCGGAAAGGGGGGACAAGAGACCCAGTACTTC
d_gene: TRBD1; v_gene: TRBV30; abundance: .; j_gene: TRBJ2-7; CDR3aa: CAWRVGGQGYEQYF; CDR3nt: TGTGCCTGGAGGGTGGGGGGACAGGGCTACGAGCAGTACTTC
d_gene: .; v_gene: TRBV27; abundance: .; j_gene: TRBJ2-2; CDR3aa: CASSSPRGGELFF; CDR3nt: TGTGCCAGCAGTTCGCCACGGGGCGGGGAGCTGTTTTTT
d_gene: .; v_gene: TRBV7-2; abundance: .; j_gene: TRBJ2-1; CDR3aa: CASSPTRDTNNEQFF; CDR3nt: TGTGCCAGCAGCCCTACTCGGGACACCAACAATGAGCAGTTCTTC
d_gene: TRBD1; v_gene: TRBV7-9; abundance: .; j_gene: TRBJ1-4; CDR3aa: CASSGDRGEKLFF; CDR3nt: TGTGCCAGCAGTGGGGACAGAGGTGAAAAACTGTTTTTT
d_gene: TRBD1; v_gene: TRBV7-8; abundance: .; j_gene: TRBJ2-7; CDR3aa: CASSPWTGTPPYEQYF; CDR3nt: TGTGCCAGCAGCCCCTGGACAGGGACCCCACCCTACGAGCAGTACTTC
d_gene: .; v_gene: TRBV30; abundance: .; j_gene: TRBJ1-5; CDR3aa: CAWMGLQPQHF; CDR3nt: TGTGCCTGGATGGGGTTACAGCCCCAGCATTTT
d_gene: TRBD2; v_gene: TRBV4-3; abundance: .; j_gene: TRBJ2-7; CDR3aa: CASSQVGEGSYEQYF; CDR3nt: TGCGCCAGCAGCCAAGTAGGGGAGGGCTCCTACGAGCAGTACTTC
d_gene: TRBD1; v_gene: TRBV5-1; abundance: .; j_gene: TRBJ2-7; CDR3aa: CASSIGQAYEQYF; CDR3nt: TGCGCCAGCAGCATTGGACAGGCCTACGAGCAGTACTTC
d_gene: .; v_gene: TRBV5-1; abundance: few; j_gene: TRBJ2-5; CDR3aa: CASSPGTSETQYF; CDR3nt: TGCGCCAGCAGCCCCGGGACATCAGAGACCCAGTACTTC
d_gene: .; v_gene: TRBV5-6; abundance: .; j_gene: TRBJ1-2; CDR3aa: CASSPDRLGYTF; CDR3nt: TGTGCCAGCAGCCCCGATAGGTTGGGCTACACCTTC
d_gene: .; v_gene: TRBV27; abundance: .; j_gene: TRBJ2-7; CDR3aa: CASSRQDTYEQYF; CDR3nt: TGTGCCAGCAGCCGACAGGATACCTACGAGCAGTACTTC
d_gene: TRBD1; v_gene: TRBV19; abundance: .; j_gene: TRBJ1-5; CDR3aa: CASSIRRTGGKGQPQHF; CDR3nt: TGTGCCAGTAGTATTAGGAGGACAGGGGGCAAGGGACAGCCCCAGCATTTT
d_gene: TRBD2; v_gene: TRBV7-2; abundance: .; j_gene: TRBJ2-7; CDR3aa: CASSLGTSQEQYF; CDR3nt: TGTGCCAGCAGCCTAGGGACTAGTCAAGAGCAGTACTTC
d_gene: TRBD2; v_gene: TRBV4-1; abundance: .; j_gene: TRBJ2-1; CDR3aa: CASSQSRLAGMYNEQFF; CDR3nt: TGCGCCAGCAGCCAATCGCGACTAGCGGGAATGTACAATGAGCAGTTCTTC
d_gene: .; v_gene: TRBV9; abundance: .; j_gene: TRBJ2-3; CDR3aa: CASSVEHPDTQYF; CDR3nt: TGTGCCAGCAGCGTAGAACACCCAGATACGCAGTATTTT
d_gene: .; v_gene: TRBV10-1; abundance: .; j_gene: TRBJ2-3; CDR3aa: CASSEDGVGTQYF; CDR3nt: TGCGCCAGCAGTGAGGACGGCGTGGGTACGCAGTATTTT
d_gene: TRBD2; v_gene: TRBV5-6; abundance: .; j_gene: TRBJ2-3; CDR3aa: CASSQTMTSGTTDTQYF; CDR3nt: TGTGCCAGCAGCCAAACAATGACTAGCGGGACAACAGATACGCAGTATTTT
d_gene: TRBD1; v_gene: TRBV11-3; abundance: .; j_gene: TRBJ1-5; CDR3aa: CASSPGTVPRQYSNQPQHF; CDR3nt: TGTGCCAGCAGCCCTGGGACAGTCCCTCGCCAATATAGCAATCAGCCCCAGCATTTT
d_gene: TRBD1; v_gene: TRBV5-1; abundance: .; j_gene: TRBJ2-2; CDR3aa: CASSPSEVGFLRQGVNGELFF; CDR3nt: TGCGCCAGCAGCCCTTCTGAGGTCGGTTTCCTGAGACAGGGGGTAAACGGGGAGCTGTTTTTT
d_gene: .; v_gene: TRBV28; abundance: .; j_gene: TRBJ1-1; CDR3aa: CASSLGGGRPSTEAFF; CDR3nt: TGTGCCAGCAGTTTAGGGGGGGGCCGCCCGAGCACTGAAGCTTTCTTT
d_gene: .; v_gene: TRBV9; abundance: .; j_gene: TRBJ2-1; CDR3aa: CASSPPAGRGAYNEQFF; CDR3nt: TGTGCCAGCAGCCCTCCCGCCGGGCGGGGCGCCTACAATGAGCAGTTCTTC
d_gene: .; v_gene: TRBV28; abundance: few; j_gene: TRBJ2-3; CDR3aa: CASSLDSRTDTQYF; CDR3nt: TGTGCCAGCAGTTTAGATTCTCGCACAGATACGCAGTATTTT
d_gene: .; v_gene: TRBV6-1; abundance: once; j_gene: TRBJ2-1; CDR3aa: CASSGPAGYNEQFF; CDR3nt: TGTGCCAGCAGTGGCCCGGCGGGGTACAATGAGCAGTTCTTC
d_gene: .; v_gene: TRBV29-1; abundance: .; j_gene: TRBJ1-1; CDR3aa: CSVEVPPSTEAFF; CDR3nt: TGCAGCGTTGAGGTCCCCCCGAGCACTGAAGCTTTCTTT
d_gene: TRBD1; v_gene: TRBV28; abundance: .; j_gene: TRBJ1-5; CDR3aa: CATRTGGAGSNQPQHF; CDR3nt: TGTGCCACCCGCACAGGGGGCGCGGGTAGCAATCAGCCCCAGCATTTT
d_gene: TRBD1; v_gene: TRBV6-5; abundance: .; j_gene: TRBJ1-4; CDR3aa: CASSYKEGAKKLFF; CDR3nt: TGTGCCAGCAGTTATAAGGAGGGGGCGAAAAAACTGTTTTTT
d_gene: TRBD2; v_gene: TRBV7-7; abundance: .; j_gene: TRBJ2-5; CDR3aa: CASSSLGTSGSETQYF; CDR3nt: TGTGCCAGCAGCTCCCTTGGGACTAGCGGCTCGGAGACCCAGTACTTC
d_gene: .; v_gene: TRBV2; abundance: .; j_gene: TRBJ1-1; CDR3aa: CASSGHENTEAFF; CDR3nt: TGTGCCAGCAGTGGTCACGAGAACACTGAAGCTTTCTTT
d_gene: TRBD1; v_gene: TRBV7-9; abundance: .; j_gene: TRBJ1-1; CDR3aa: CASSPGQGNTEAFF; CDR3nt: TGTGCCAGCAGCCCGGGACAGGGCAACACTGAAGCTTTCTTT
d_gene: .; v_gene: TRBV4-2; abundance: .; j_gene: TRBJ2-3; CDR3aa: CASSQDSRRTGGDTQYF; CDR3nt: TGTGCCAGCAGCCAAGACAGTAGGCGAACCGGTGGGGATACGCAGTATTTT